The source of this TCR beta chain is a study of T cell repertoires in cytomegalovirus infection. Overall study: Evidence of both CMV infection and a matching HLA type came from public TCR beta signatures. Study-level points and caveats: Totalled public TCR beta family frequency picked out people who carried CMV plus the relevant HLA. Ex vivo, HLA-C-restricted CMV-specific TCR beta clonotypes prevailed over the rest of the response.

Of note for this clonotype: Its antigen is as yet unknown.

Germline CDR1 reads LNHDA; CDR2 reads SQIVND (reference sequence). Trimming took off 5 bases at V and 2 bases at J, with 28 bases between the two ends. This CDR3 has 20 residues. Each CDR3 protein is one row after TCRdb ran MiXCR on the reads. The table includes approximately 750,000 distinct CDR3 sequences, under 40% detected once. The chain carries TRBV19 and TRBJ1-5; D not resolved. The sample taken for sequencing was PBMCs. The receptor's source is a human donor in good health (CMV status not recorded). Some clones in this sample may be carry-over from other donors' samples. CDR3 region: CASSLRAPVYSDGGNQPQHF. For the CDR3, the DNA is TGTGCCAGTAGTTTACGGGCCCCCGTTTATTCGGATGGCGGCAATCAGCCCCAGCATTTT.